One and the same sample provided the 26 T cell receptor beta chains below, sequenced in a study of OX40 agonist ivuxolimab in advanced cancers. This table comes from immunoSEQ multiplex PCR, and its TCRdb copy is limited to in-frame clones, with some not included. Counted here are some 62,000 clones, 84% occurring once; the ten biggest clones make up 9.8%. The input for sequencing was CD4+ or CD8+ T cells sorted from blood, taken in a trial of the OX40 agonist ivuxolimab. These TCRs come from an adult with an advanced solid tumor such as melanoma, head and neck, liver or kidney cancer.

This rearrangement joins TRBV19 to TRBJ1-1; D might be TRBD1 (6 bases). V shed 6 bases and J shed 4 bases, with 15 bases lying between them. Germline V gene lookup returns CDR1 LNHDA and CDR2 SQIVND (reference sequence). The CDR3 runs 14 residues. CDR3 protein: CASRTTGARTEAFF. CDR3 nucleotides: TGTGCCAGTAGGACAACGGGGGCTCGCACTGAAGCTTTCTTT. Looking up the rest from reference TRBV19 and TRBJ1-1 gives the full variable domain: DGGITQSPKYLFRKEGQNVTLSCEQNLNHDAMYWYRQDPGQGLRLIYYSQIVNDFQKGDIAEGYSVSREKKESFPLTVTSAQKNPTAFYLCASRTTGARTEAFFGQGTRLTVV.

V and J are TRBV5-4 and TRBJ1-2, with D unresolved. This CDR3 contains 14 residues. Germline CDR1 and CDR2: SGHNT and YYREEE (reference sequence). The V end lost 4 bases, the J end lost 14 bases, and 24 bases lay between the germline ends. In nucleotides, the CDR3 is TGTGCCAGCAGCGAAGAAGTGGAGGTTAGGCCAAGGACCTTC. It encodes CASSEEVEVRPRTF. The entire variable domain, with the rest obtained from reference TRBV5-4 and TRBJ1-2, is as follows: ETGVTQSPTHLIKTRGQQVTLRCSSQSGHNTVSWYQQALGQGPQFIFQYYREEENGRGNFPPRFSGLQFPNYSSELNVNALELDDSALYLCASSEEVEVRPRTFGSGTRLTVV.

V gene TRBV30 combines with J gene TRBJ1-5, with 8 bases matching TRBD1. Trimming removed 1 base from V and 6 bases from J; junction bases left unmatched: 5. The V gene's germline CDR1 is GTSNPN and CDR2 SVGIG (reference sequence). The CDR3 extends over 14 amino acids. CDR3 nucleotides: TGTGCCTGGAGTGAAGGGACAGGCAGTCAGCCCCAGCATTTT. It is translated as CAWSEGTGSQPQHF.

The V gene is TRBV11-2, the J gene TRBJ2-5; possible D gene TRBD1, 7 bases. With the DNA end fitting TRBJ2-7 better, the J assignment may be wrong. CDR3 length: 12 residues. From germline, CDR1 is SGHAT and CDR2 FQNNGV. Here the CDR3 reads CASSAGQYEQYF. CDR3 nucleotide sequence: TGTGCCAGCAGCGCGGGACAGTACGAGCAGTACTTC.

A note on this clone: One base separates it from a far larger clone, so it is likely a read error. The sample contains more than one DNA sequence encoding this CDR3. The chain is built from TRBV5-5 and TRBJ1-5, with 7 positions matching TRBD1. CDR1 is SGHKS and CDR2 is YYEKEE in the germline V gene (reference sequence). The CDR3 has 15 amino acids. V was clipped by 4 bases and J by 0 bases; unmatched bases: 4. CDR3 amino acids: CASSVQGYSNQPQHF. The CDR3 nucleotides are TGTGCCAGCAGCGTACAGGGGTATAGCAATCAGCCCCAGCATTTT.

The CDR3, as DNA: TGCAGTGCTAGAGACTACTTTAAAGCTTTCTTT. Encoded protein: CSARDYFKAFF. The chain links TRBV20-1 to TRBJ1-1; D remains ambiguous. Germline values: CDR1 DFQATT, CDR2 SNEGSKA (reference sequence). This CDR3 has 11 amino acids. V shed 0 bases and J shed 9 bases, with 8 bases lying between them.

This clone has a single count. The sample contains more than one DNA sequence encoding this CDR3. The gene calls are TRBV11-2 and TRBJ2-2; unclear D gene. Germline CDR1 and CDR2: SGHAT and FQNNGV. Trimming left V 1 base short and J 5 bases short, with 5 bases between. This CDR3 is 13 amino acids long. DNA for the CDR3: TGTGCCAGCAGCTTAGCTGGGACCGGGGAGCTGTTTTTT. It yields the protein CASSLAGTGELFF.

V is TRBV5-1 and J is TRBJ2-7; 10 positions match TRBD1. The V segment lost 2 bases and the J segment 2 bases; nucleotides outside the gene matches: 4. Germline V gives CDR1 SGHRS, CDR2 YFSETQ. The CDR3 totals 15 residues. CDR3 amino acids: CASSFGQGGAYEQYF. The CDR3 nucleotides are TGCGCCAGCAGCTTCGGACAGGGGGGAGCCTACGAGCAGTACTTC. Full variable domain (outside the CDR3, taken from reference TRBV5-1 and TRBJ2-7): KAGVTQTPRYLIKTRGQQVTLSCSPISGHRSVSWYQQTPGQGLQFLFEYFSETQRNKGNFPGRFSGRQFSNSRSEMNVSTLELGDSALYLCASSFGQGGAYEQYFGPGTRLTVT.

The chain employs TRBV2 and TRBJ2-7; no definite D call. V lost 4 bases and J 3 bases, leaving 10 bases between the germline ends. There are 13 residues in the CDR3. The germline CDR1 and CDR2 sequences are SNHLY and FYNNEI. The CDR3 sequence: CASSVYRFYEQYF. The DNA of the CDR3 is TGTGCCAGCAGTGTCTACAGATTCTACGAGCAGTACTTC.

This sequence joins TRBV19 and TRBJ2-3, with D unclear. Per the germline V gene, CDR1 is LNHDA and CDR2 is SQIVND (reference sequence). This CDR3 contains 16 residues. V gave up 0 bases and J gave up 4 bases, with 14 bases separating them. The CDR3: CASSIDRKLPPDTQYF. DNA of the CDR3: TGTGCCAGTAGTATAGATCGAAAACTTCCTCCAGATACGCAGTATTTT.

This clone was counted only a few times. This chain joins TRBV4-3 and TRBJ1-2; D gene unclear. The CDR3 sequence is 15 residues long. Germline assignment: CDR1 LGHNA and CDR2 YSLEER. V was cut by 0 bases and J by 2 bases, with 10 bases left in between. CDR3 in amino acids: CASSQDRSLNYGYTF. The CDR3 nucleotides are TGCGCCAGCAGCCAAGATCGGTCCCTAAACTATGGCTACACCTTC.

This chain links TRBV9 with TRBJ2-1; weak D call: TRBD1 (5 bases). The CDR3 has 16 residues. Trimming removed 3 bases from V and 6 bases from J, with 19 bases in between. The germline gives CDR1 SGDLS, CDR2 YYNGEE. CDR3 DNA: TGTGCCAGCAGCGCAAGGGGCGATTCCCTGTCCAATGAGCAGTTCTTC. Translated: CASSARGDSLSNEQFF.

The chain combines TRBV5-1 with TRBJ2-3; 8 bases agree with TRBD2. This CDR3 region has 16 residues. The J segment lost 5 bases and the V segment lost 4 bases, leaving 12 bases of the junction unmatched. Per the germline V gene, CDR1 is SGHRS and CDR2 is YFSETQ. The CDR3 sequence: CASSPGAGTRGDTQYF. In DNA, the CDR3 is TGCGCCAGCAGCCCCGGGGCCGGGACTAGGGGAGATACGCAGTATTTT.

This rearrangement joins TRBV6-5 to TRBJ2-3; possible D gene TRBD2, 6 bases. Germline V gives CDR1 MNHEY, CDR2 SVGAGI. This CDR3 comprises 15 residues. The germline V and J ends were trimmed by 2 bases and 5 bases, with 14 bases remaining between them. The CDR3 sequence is CASSYQPGVGDTQYF. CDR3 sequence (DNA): TGTGCCAGCAGTTACCAGCCGGGAGTGGGAGATACGCAGTATTTT.

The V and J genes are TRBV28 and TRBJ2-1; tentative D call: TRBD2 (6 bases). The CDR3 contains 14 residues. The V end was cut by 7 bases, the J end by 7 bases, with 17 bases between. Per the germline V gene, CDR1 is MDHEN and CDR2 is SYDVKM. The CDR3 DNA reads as TGTGCCAGCAAGGGTGCGGGGTCCATGAATGAGCAGTTCTTC. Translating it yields CASKGAGSMNEQFF.

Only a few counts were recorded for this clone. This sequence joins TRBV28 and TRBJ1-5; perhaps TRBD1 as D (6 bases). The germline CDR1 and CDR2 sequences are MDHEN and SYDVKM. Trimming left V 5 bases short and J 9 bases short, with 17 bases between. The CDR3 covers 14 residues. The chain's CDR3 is CASSPQGEGGPQHF. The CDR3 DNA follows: TGTGCCAGCAGTCCCCAGGGAGAAGGGGGGCCCCAGCATTTT.

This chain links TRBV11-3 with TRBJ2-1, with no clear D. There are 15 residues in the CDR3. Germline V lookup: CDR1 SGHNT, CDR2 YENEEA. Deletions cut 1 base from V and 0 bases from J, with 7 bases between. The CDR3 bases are TGTGCCAGCAGCTTAGCCTTAAGCTCCTACAATGAGCAGTTCTTC. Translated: CASSLALSSYNEQFF.

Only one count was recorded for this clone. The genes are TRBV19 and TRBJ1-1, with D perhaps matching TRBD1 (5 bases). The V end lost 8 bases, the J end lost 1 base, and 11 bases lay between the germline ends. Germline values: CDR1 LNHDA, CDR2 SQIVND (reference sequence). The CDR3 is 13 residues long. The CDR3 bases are TGTGCCAGTCGTGAAGACAGGAACACTGAAGCTTTCTTT. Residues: CASREDRNTEAFF.

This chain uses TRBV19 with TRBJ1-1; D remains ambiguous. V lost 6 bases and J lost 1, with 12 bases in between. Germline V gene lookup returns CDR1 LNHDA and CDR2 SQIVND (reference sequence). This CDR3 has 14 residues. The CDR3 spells CASSHPPSNTEAFF. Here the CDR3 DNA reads TGTGCCAGTAGCCACCCCCCATCGAACACTGAAGCTTTCTTT.

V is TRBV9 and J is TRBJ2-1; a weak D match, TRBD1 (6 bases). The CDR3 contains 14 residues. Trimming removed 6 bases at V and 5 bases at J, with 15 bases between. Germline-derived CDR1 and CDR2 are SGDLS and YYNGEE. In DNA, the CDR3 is TGTGCCAGCAACGAGGACAGAGGCGACAATGAGCAGTTCTTC. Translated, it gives CASNEDRGDNEQFF.

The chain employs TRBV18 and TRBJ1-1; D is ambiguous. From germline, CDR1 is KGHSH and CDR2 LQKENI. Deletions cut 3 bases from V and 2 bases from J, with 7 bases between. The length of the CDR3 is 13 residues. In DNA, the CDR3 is TGTGCCAGCTCACCTTCCTTAAACACTGAAGCTTTCTTT. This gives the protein CASSPSLNTEAFF. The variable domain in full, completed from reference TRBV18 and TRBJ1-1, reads NAGVMQNPRHLVRRRGQEARLRCSPMKGHSHVYWYRQLPEEGLKFMVYLQKENIIDESGMPKERFSAEFPKEGPSILRIQQVVRGDSAAYFCASSPSLNTEAFFGQGTRLTVV.

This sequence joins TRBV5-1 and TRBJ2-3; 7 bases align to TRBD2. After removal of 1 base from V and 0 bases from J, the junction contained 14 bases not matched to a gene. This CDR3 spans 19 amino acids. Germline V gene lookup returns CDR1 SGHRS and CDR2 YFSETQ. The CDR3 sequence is CASSLSASGVRTSTDTQYF. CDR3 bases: TGCGCCAGCAGCTTGTCGGCTAGCGGAGTACGAACTAGCACAGATACGCAGTATTTT.

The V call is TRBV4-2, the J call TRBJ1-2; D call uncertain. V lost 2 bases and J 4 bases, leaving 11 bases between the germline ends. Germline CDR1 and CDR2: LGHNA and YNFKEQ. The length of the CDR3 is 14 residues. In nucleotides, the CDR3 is TGTGCCAGCAGCCAACTTCCCGGGGTCTATGGCTACACCTTC. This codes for CASSQLPGVYGYTF.

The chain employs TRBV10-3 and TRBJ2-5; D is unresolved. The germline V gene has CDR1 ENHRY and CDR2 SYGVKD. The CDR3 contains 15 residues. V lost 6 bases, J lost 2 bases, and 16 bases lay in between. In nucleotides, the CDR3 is TGTGCCATCAGCCCTCAAAGACATTTTCAAGAGACCCAGTACTTC. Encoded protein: CAISPQRHFQETQYF.

CDR3: CASRKSEETQYF. The CDR3, as DNA: TGCGCCAGCAGGAAATCCGAAGAGACCCAGTACTTC. This sequence joins TRBV5-1 and TRBJ2-5; D call uncertain. V lost 5 bases, J lost 3 bases, and 8 bases lay in between. CDR1 and CDR2 from the germline V gene are SGHRS and YFSETQ. The CDR3 spans 12 residues.

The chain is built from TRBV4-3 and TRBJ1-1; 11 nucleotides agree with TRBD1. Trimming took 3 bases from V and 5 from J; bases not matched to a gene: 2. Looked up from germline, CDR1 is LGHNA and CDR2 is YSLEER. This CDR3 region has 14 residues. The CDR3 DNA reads TGCGCCAGCAGCCAGGACAGGGGGCTGACTGAAGCTTTCTTT. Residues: CASSQDRGLTEAFF.